These 3 T cell receptor beta chains originate from one sample sequenced in a study of T cells after yellow fever vaccination (dated by TCRdb to 2018 to 2020). Reading the label with the study, this specimen's treatment or condition is: live attenuated yellow fever vaccine strain. The library was prepared using 5' RACE. For sequencing, an Illumina HiSeq 2500 was employed. TCRdb applied fastp at Q25 and MiXCR to the public reads, then kept only in-frame beta chains. When rows share a CDR3 protein, they turn into one entry using the most common DNA and genes. The sample data list 500,000 to 700,000 distinct CDR3 sequences, and approximately 21% of these were observed just once. The ten largest clones represent roughly an eighth of the sample. This sample comprised PBMCs, obtained 15 days after the yellow fever booster vaccination. The receptors originated from a young man who received the YFV17D yellow fever vaccine.

This clonotype has only a few counts. V gene TRBV7-2 combines with J gene TRBJ2-4; D gene unclear. Between the trimmed V and J ends, which lost 7 bases and 5 bases, there was a span of 15 bases. CDR3 length: 14 residues. The germline V gene has CDR1 SGHTA and CDR2 FQGNSA. CDR3 loop: CASTPGDRENIQYF. The CDR3 nucleotides are TGTGCCAGCACTCCCGGCGATAGGGAAAACATTCAGTACTTC.

This clonotype appeared a few times. The rearrangement uses TRBV23-1 and TRBJ2-5, with D tentatively TRBD1 or TRBD2 (5 bases each). TRBV23-1 counts as an open reading frame of uncertain function. V lost 3 bases, J lost 5 bases, and 22 bases lay in between. This CDR3 comprises 17 residues. The DNA of the CDR3 is TGCGCCAGCAGTCAGCCACCTAGGCAGGGATCGGGGGAGACCCAGTACTTC. Protein sequence: CASSQPPRQGSGETQYF.

This clonotype was counted only a few times. This sequence joins TRBV6-5 and TRBJ2-7; D is undetermined. The CDR3 runs 11 residues. Deletions cut 2 bases from V and 4 bases from J, with 3 bases between. In germline, CDR1 is MNHEY, CDR2 SVGAGI. CDR3 in DNA: TGTGCCAGCAGTTACGAGTACGAGCAGTACTTC. The encoded protein is CASSYEYEQYF.